The 10 T cell receptor beta chains below were found in one sample sequenced in a study of radiotherapy plus CTLA-4 blockade in lung cancer. The table came from immunoSEQ multiplex PCR; TCRdb's copy has only in-frame clones and leaves some out. The data hold 70,000 to 100,000 clones, with more than 75% observed a single time. Here the sequenced sample was peripheral blood, taken from a patient treated with radiotherapy plus ipilimumab. These receptors all stem from a human donor with non-small cell lung cancer who had a partial response to radiotherapy plus ipilimumab.

This clone was recorded a few times. This chain uses TRBV6-5 with TRBJ2-5; 8 bases are a match to TRBD1. The trim removed 0 bases at V and 4 bases at J, leaving 4 bases unmatched. The length of the CDR3 is 15 residues. Germline loops: CDR1 MNHEY, CDR2 SVGAGI. CDR3 DNA: TGTGCCAGCAGTTACTCGAGAGGACAGGGAGAGACCCAGTACTTC. This codes for CASSYSRGQGETQYF.

The chain joins TRBV7-9 to TRBJ2-6, with 11 nucleotides matching TRBD2. Germline V gene data show CDR1 as SEHNR and CDR2 as FQNEAQ (reference sequence). The CDR3 is 18 amino acids. Unmatched junction bases numbered 4, after V lost 1 base and J lost 2 bases. As DNA, the CDR3 is TGTGCCAGCAGCTTAGAGCTAGCGGGAGGTACTGGGGCCAACGTCCTGACTTTC. Translated, it gives CASSLELAGGTGANVLTF.

This chain links TRBV9 with TRBJ1-1; D call uncertain. The V gene lost 2 bases and the J gene lost 1 base, with 9 bases spanning the gap. In germline, CDR1 is SGDLS, CDR2 YYNGEE. The CDR3 contains 14 residues. CDR3 bases: TGTGCCAGCAGCGTCGGGTCCAAGAACACTGAAGCTTTCTTT. Encoded protein: CASSVGSKNTEAFF.

The chain combines TRBV18 with TRBJ2-1; TRBD2 might be the D (5 bases). Germline V CDR1 and CDR2: KGHSH, LQKENI. This CDR3 has 16 residues. V dropped 0 bases and J dropped 7 bases, with 16 bases sitting between them. The CDR3 bases are TGTGCCAGCTCACCACCGCGGCGGGTCCAAGAAAATGAGCAGTTCTTC. It yields the protein CASSPPRRVQENEQFF.

This clone was detected a few times. The V and J genes are TRBV6-6 and TRBJ1-2, with TRBD1 identical over 8 bases. The length of the CDR3 is 14 residues. The germline gives CDR1 MNHNY, CDR2 SVGAGI (reference sequence). J gave up 4 bases and V 5 bases, and 6 bases lay outside the gene matches. CDR3 protein: CASSSWDRIYGYTF. As DNA, the CDR3 is TGTGCCAGCAGTAGTTGGGACAGGATCTATGGCTACACCTTC.

The chain joins TRBV2 to TRBJ2-2; 7 bases map to TRBD2. V was pared by 2 bases and J by 2 bases, with 5 bases of the junction left unmatched. Germline CDR1 SNHLY, CDR2 FYNNEI. CDR3 length equals 16 residues. The CDR3 region is CASSEFGRSNTGELFF. The CDR3 DNA is TGTGCCAGCAGTGAATTCGGGAGGAGTAACACCGGGGAGCTGTTTTTT.

This clone has a single count. This chain joins TRBV7-2 and TRBJ1-1, with a tentative D call TRBD1 (5 bases). Germline CDR1 and CDR2: SGHTA and FQGNSA. The V end lost 0 bases, the J end lost 6 bases, and 8 bases lay between the germline ends. CDR3 length: 13 amino acids. Written as DNA, the CDR3 is TGTGCCAGCAGCTTAGCGCAGGGCCCTGAAGCTTTCTTT. Translating it yields CASSLAQGPEAFF.

This clone was counted only a few times. Other DNA sequences within the sample encode an identical CDR3. The chain combines TRBV6-5 with TRBJ1-3; possibly TRBD1 for D (6 bases). The CDR3 totals 13 residues. Germline loops: CDR1 MNHEY, CDR2 SVGAGI. The V gene lost 2 bases and the J gene lost 4 bases, with 6 bases spanning the gap. The CDR3 loop reads CASSYGQGNTIYF. CDR3 in DNA: TGTGCCAGCAGTTACGGACAGGGAAACACCATATATTTT.

The chain has TRBV5-1 and TRBJ1-1, with D perhaps matching TRBD1 (6 bases). The CDR3 is 15 amino acids. The V and J ends lost 0 bases and 1 base respectively, with 10 bases between them. CDR1 and CDR2 (germline): SGHRS, YFSETQ. CDR3 loop: CASSLDPQGNTEAFF. CDR3 bases: TGCGCCAGCAGCTTGGACCCACAGGGGAACACTGAAGCTTTCTTT.

Written as DNA, the CDR3 is TGCGCCAGCAGCCTATGGCAGGGGAACACTGAAGCTTTCTTT. Residues: CASSLWQGNTEAFF. The chain has TRBV5-1 and TRBJ1-1, with D possibly matching TRBD1 (5 bases). Germline V gene data show CDR1 as SGHRS and CDR2 as YFSETQ. V lost 4 bases and J lost 1, with 11 bases in between. This CDR3 has 14 amino acids.